The 17 T cell receptor beta chains below come from one sample, sequenced in a study of early T cells in non-severe SARS-CoV-2 infection. TCRdb independently ran MiXCR on the 5' RACE reads; one entry per CDR3 protein. Seen here are tens of thousands of distinct CDR3 sequences, 8.5% to 12% observed once, and the top ten hold 4.5%. The sequencing input was whole blood. The receptors were sampled from an adult who was a healthcare worker with PCR-confirmed SARS-CoV-2 infection or an uninfected control (not recorded which).

This clonotype was counted between two and nine times. The chain recombines TRBV5-1 with TRBJ1-1; possibly TRBD1 for D (5 bases). Deletions cut 4 bases from V and 0 bases from J, with 13 bases between. The length of the CDR3 is 15 residues. Germline-derived CDR1 and CDR2 are SGHRS and YFSETQ. The CDR3, as DNA: TGCGCCAGCAGCCTGGGACCGGCTATGAACACTGAAGCTTTCTTT. Translated: CASSLGPAMNTEAFF.

There are a few counts of this clonotype. The rearrangement links TRBV11-1 to TRBJ2-7; 11 positions match TRBD2. Trimming took 4 bases from V and 3 from J; bases not matched to a gene: 5. This CDR3 region has 15 residues. From germline, CDR1 is SGHAT and CDR2 FQDESV (reference sequence). The CDR3 here is CASSSLLAGVYEQYF. CDR3 nucleotide sequence: TGTGCCAGCAGCTCCCTACTAGCGGGGGTCTACGAGCAGTACTTC.

V and J are TRBV11-3 and TRBJ2-5; unclear D gene. Germline lookup yields CDR1 SGHNT and CDR2 YENEEA. Deletions cut 4 bases from V and 9 bases from J, with 15 bases between. The CDR3 length is 13 residues. The CDR3 loop reads CASSSDSLRAQYF. The CDR3 bases are TGTGCCAGCAGCTCCGACTCCTTAAGGGCCCAGTACTTC. The full variable domain, with the rest looked up from reference TRBV11-3 and TRBJ2-5, is EAGVVQSPRYKIIEKKQPVAFWCNPISGHNTLYWYLQNLGQGPELLIRYENEEAVDDSQLPKDRFSAERLKGVDSTLKIQPAELGDSAVYLCASSSDSLRAQYFGPGTRLLVL.

The J gene is TRBJ2-3, the V gene TRBV20-1; 9 positions agree with TRBD2. Trimming took 1 base from V and 2 from J; bases not matched to a gene: 4. The CDR3 is 15 residues long. Germline V lookup: CDR1 DFQATT, CDR2 SNEGSKA (reference sequence). The CDR3 nucleotides read TGCAGTGCTAGAGTTAGCGGGAGACTCACAGATACGCAGTATTTT. Translation: CSARVSGRLTDTQYF.

This clonotype was recorded at least ten times. The gene calls are TRBV27 and TRBJ2-6, with D perhaps matching TRBD1 or TRBD2 (5 bases each). CDR3 length: 17 residues. Trimming shortened V by 2 bases and J by 4 bases, and 15 bases separated the two germline ends. Germline CDR1 reads MNHEY; CDR2 reads SMNVEV (reference sequence). The CDR3: CASSLGPYGTGANVLTF. As DNA, the CDR3 is TGTGCCAGCAGTTTAGGGCCCTATGGGACCGGGGCCAACGTCCTGACTTTC.

There are many counts of this clonotype. The chain employs TRBV7-2 and TRBJ2-1; 7 nucleotides align to TRBD2. From germline, CDR1 is SGHTA and CDR2 FQGNSA. V dropped 6 bases and J dropped 3; count of bases not matched to a gene: 11. The CDR3 contains 16 residues. Here the CDR3 reads CASSPVAGLIYNEQFF. The CDR3 DNA follows: TGTGCCAGCAGTCCCGTAGCGGGTCTGATCTACAATGAGCAGTTCTTC.

Ten or more counts support this clonotype. The V and J genes are TRBV5-4 and TRBJ2-5, with 8 bases identical to TRBD2. The CDR3 loop spans 13 amino acids. Germline V lookup: CDR1 SGHNT, CDR2 YYREEE (reference sequence). After removal of 5 bases from V and 2 bases from J, the junction contained 2 bases not matched to a gene. The CDR3 sequence is CASRAGAQETQYF. The CDR3 DNA sequence: TGTGCCAGCAGAGCGGGAGCTCAAGAGACCCAGTACTTC.

The sample holds a few counts of this clonotype. The chain combines TRBV6-6 with TRBJ2-3; 9 bases are a match to TRBD2. Trimming at V came to 7 bases and at J to 3 bases, leaving 8 bases not matched to a gene. The CDR3 has 15 residues. CDR1 and CDR2 from the germline V gene are MNHNY and SVGAGI (reference sequence). The CDR3 bases are TGTGCCAGCACCCTAGGACTAGCGAATACAGATACGCAGTATTTT. Translating it yields CASTLGLANTDTQYF.

This chain links TRBV4-2 with TRBJ2-2; D unresolved. V was pared by 0 bases and J by 0 bases, with 11 bases between. The CDR3 loop spans 17 amino acids. CDR1 and CDR2 from the germline V gene are LGHNA and YNFKEQ. This chain's CDR3 is CASSQDPAITNTGELFF. The CDR3 DNA sequence: TGTGCCAGCAGCCAAGACCCCGCCATAACGAACACCGGGGAGCTGTTTTTT.

This clonotype was recorded many times. This chain joins TRBV7-9 and TRBJ1-1; D is uncertain. This CDR3 is built from 15 residues. CDR1 is SEHNR, CDR2 FQNEAQ, per germline (reference sequence). Trimming left V 6 bases short and J 1 base short, with 15 bases between. The CDR3, as DNA: TGTGCCAGCAGAGAAGTATTCAGATGGAACACTGAAGCTTTCTTT. It codes for CASREVFRWNTEAFF.

This clonotype was picked up many times. The chain links TRBV5-1 to TRBJ2-2; 8 bases are shared with TRBD1. The germline V gene encodes CDR1 SGHRS and CDR2 YFSETQ. This CDR3 comprises 15 residues. V lost 5 bases, J lost 0 bases, and 3 bases stayed unmatched. The CDR3 loop reads CASRGQATNTGELFF. In DNA, the CDR3 is TGCGCCAGCAGGGGACAGGCTACGAACACCGGGGAGCTGTTTTTT. Combining the CDR3 with reference TRBV5-1 and TRBJ2-2 gives the whole variable domain KAGVTQTPRYLIKTRGQQVTLSCSPISGHRSVSWYQQTPGQGLQFLFEYFSETQRNKGNFPGRFSGRQFSNSRSEMNVSTLELGDSALYLCASRGQATNTGELFFGEGSRLTVL.

This clonotype came up a few times. The J gene is TRBJ2-7, the V gene TRBV28; 8 nucleotides align to TRBD2. Germline V lookup: CDR1 MDHEN, CDR2 SYDVKM. CDR3 length: 14 amino acids. The V segment lost 8 bases and the J segment 1 base; nucleotides outside the gene matches: 7. The CDR3 here is CASARGGFSYEQYF. The CDR3 nucleotides read TGTGCCAGCGCCCGGGGGGGCTTTTCCTACGAGCAGTACTTC.

The chain employs TRBV6-6 and TRBJ2-3, with a weak D call TRBD2 (6 bases). CDR1 is MNHNY, CDR2 SVGAGI, per germline (reference sequence). With 8 bases removed from V and 2 bases from J, the gap between germline ends came to 20 bases. There are 16 residues in the CDR3. CDR3 DNA sequence: TGTGCCAGCCTCCCGGGGCGGGGCCCACCCACAGATACGCAGTATTTT. Amino acid sequence: CASLPGRGPPTDTQYF.

This clonotype was seen a few times. This chain uses TRBV12-3 or TRBV12-4 with TRBJ2-1; D perhaps matches TRBD1 (6 bases). Trimming left V 6 bases short and J 8 bases short, with 11 bases between. The CDR3 extends over 12 amino acids. CDR3: CASRDHRDEQFF. Here the CDR3 DNA reads TGTGCCAGCAGGGACCACAGGGATGAGCAGTTCTTC.

J is TRBJ2-1 and V is TRBV3-1; D is possibly TRBD2 (7 bases). V lost 8 bases, J lost 5 bases, and 16 bases lay in between. In germline, CDR1 is LGHDT, CDR2 YNNKEL (reference sequence). The CDR3 runs to 14 residues. The CDR3 spells CASSFRGGDNEQFF. CDR3 coding DNA: TGTGCCAGCTCTTTTCGCGGGGGCGACAATGAGCAGTTCTTC.

J is TRBJ2-2 and V is TRBV12-3 or TRBV12-4, with D possibly TRBD2 on 5 matching bases. V lost 6 bases and J lost 5, with 22 bases in between. This CDR3 has 17 residues. The CDR3 is CASSLALAGISTGELFF. In DNA form, the CDR3 reads TGTGCCAGCAGCCTAGCATTGGCCGGGATAAGTACCGGGGAGCTGTTTTTT.

This clonotype appeared many times. The chain combines TRBV6-2 or TRBV6-3 with TRBJ1-5; a possible D gene is TRBD1 (5 bases). This CDR3 spans 13 amino acids. V was trimmed by 7 bases and J by 6 bases, leaving 13 bases between them. Germline CDR1 and CDR2: MNHEY and SVGEGT. The CDR3 region has the DNA TGTGCCAGCACCGATCGGGGGTCTCAGCCCCAGCATTTT. As protein: CASTDRGSQPQHF.